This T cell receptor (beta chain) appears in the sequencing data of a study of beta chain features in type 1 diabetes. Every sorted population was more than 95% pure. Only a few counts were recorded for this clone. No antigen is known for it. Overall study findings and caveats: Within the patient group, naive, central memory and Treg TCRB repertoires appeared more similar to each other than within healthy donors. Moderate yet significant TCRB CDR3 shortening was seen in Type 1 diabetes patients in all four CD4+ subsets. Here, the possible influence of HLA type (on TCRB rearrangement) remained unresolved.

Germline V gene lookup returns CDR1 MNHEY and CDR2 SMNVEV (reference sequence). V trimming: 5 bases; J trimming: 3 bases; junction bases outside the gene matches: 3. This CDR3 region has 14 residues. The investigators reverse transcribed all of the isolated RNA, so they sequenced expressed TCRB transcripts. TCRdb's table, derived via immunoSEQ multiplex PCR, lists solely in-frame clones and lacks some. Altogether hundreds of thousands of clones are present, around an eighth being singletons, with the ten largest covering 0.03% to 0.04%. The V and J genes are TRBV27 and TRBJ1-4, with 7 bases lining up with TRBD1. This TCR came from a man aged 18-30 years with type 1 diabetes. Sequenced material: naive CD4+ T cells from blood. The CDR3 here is CASSPDRSNEKLFF. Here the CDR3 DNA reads TGTGCCAGCAGTCCGGACAGGTCTAATGAAAAACTGTTTTTT.